One and the same sample provided the 24 T cell receptor beta chains below, sequenced in a study of blood T cell repertoires in COVID-19. Sequencing used immunoSEQ multiplex PCR; TCRdb keeps in-frame clones, though not all of them. The sample shows more than 350,000 clones, approximately 89% of them seen only once. The sequenced sample was peripheral blood. The origin of the receptors is a woman younger than 45 with COVID-19, enrolled during active disease.

The chain uses TRBV19 and TRBJ2-1, with a weak D call TRBD1 (5 bases). CDR1 LNHDA and CDR2 SQIVND come from the germline V gene (reference sequence). Trimming removed 10 bases from V and 1 base from J, with 20 bases in between. This CDR3 contains 16 residues. The chain's CDR3 is CATKHGPDKSYNEQFF. The CDR3, as DNA: TGTGCCACCAAGCATGGCCCGGACAAATCCTACAATGAGCAGTTCTTC. The full variable domain, completed using reference TRBV19 and TRBJ2-1, is DGGITQSPKYLFRKEGQNVTLSCEQNLNHDAMYWYRQDPGQGLRLIYYSQIVNDFQKGDIAEGYSVSREKKESFPLTVTSAQKNPTAFYLCATKHGPDKSYNEQFFGPGTRLTVL.

This chain connects TRBV4-3 to TRBJ2-7, with a tentative D call TRBD1 (5 bases). Per germline, CDR1 LGHNA and CDR2 YSLEER. V shed 0 bases and J shed 7 bases, with 19 bases lying between them. The CDR3 contains 16 residues. The chain's CDR3 is CASSQDYDSQKIEQYF. For the CDR3, the DNA is TGCGCCAGCAGCCAAGATTACGACAGCCAAAAGATTGAGCAGTACTTC.

The chain uses TRBV19 and TRBJ2-7; D is perhaps TRBD2 (5 bases). Germline V gene sequence: CDR1 LNHDA, CDR2 SQIVND (reference sequence). CDR3 size: 12 residues. Trimming took 4 bases from V and 3 from J, leaving 7 bases between them. The CDR3 bases are TGTGCCAGTAGTACGGGAAGCTACGAGCAGTACTTC. Protein product: CASSTGSYEQYF.

The chain employs TRBV5-1 and TRBJ2-5; no definite D call. The CDR3 covers 13 residues. V shed 2 bases and J shed 1 base, with 6 bases lying between them. The germline gives CDR1 SGHRS, CDR2 YFSETQ. In DNA, the CDR3 is TGCGCCAGCAGCTTTAGAACCCAAGAGACCCAGTACTTC. Amino acid sequence: CASSFRTQETQYF.

The chain uses TRBV7-6 and TRBJ2-5; D unresolved. Per germline, CDR1 SGHVS and CDR2 FNYEAQ. V was pared by 1 base and J by 1 base, with 7 bases between. The length of the CDR3 is 14 residues. CDR3 amino acids: CASSLGQIQETQYF. The CDR3 DNA sequence: TGTGCCAGCAGCTTAGGGCAGATCCAAGAGACCCAGTACTTC.

This rearrangement joins TRBV6-5 to TRBJ1-5; a possible D gene is TRBD1 (6 bases). Trimming removed 6 bases at V and 4 bases at J, with 13 bases between. CDR1 and CDR2 from the germline V gene are MNHEY and SVGAGI. The CDR3 spans 14 residues. CDR3 amino acids: CASSLDQGNQPQHF. CDR3 nucleotide sequence: TGTGCCAGCAGCCTCGACCAGGGGAATCAGCCCCAGCATTTT.

The chain uses TRBV4-3 and TRBJ2-4; 8 nucleotides agree with TRBD1. With V trimmed by 5 bases and J by 3 bases, 3 bases remained unmatched. The CDR3 totals 14 residues. CDR1 is LGHNA and CDR2 is YSLEER in the germline V gene. The CDR3, as DNA: TGCGCCAGCAGCAGAACAGGGGGCAAAAACATTCAGTACTTC. Encoded protein: CASSRTGGKNIQYF.

This chain uses TRBV7-9 with TRBJ1-1; 7 positions match TRBD1. Germline trimming cut 5 bases from V and 4 bases from J; bases unmatched to any gene: 4. The germline gives CDR1 SEHNR, CDR2 FQNEAQ (reference sequence). CDR3 length: 13 residues. This chain's CDR3 is CASSTNRGTEAFF. The CDR3 bases are TGTGCCAGCAGCACCAACAGGGGCACTGAAGCTTTCTTT.

This chain connects TRBV27 to TRBJ2-1; unclear D gene. The CDR3 spans 14 residues. In germline, CDR1 is MNHEY, CDR2 SMNVEV (reference sequence). V was pared by 2 bases and J by 7 bases, with 12 bases between. In DNA form, the CDR3 reads TGTGCCAGCAGTTTAAGTATTTCTAATAATGAGCAGTTCTTC. The encoded protein is CASSLSISNNEQFF.

The chain uses TRBV5-4 and TRBJ2-5, with 7 bases aligning to TRBD1. Trimming took 4 bases from V and 3 from J; bases not matched to a gene: 6. The germline gives CDR1 SGHNT, CDR2 YYREEE (reference sequence). CDR3 length: 14 residues. The CDR3 region is CASSRDSYEETQYF. The CDR3 nucleotides are TGTGCCAGCAGCCGGGACAGTTACGAAGAGACCCAGTACTTC.

This rearrangement joins TRBV7-9 to TRBJ1-1, with D perhaps matching TRBD1 (6 bases). The germline V gene encodes CDR1 SEHNR and CDR2 FQNEAQ (reference sequence). The CDR3 totals 15 residues. With 1 base removed from V and 3 bases from J, the gap between germline ends came to 12 bases. CDR3 nucleotide sequence: TGTGCCAGCAGCTTAGAAAGGGGGTCGGACACTGAAGCTTTCTTT. It codes for CASSLERGSDTEAFF. Based on the CDR3 plus reference TRBV7-9 and TRBJ1-1, the full variable domain is DTGVSQNPRHKITKRGQNVTFRCDPISEHNRLYWYRQTLGQGPEFLTYFQNEAQLEKSRLLSDRFSAERPKGSFSTLEIQRTEQGDSAMYLCASSLERGSDTEAFFGQGTRLTVV.

This clone was counted once. This chain links TRBV10-3 with TRBJ2-7; 8 bases are a match to TRBD2. This CDR3 is 16 amino acids long. From germline, CDR1 is ENHRY and CDR2 SYGVKD. V lost 8 bases, J lost 2 bases, and 14 bases stayed unmatched. CDR3 sequence: CAIAGYPGGGTYEQYF. CDR3 DNA: TGTGCCATCGCTGGTTACCCGGGAGGGGGAACCTACGAGCAGTACTTC.

This chain links TRBV28 with TRBJ1-1, with D possibly being TRBD1 (5 bases). V lost 7 bases and J lost 8, with 17 bases in between. In germline, CDR1 is MDHEN, CDR2 SYDVKM. CDR3 length equals 13 residues. CDR3 in DNA: TGTGCCAGCAACCTACTGGGGGAGGGGGAAGCTTTCTTT. Translation: CASNLLGEGEAFF.

The gene calls are TRBV1 and TRBJ1-3. TRBV1 is reported as a pseudogene. This CDR3 region has 16 residues. The CDR3 sequence: CTSSHPGPVPGNTIYF. The CDR3 DNA reads as TGCACCAGCAGCCATCCGGGTCCAGTTCCTGGAAACACCATATATTTT.

J is TRBJ2-3 and V is TRBV4-3, with TRBD2 matching 10 bases. Trimming removed 0 bases from V and 1 base from J; junction bases left unmatched: 7. Germline-derived CDR1 and CDR2 are LGHNA and YSLEER. This CDR3 has 18 residues. This CDR3 is CASSQDLATSGGTDTQYF. In DNA, the CDR3 is TGCGCCAGCAGCCAAGACCTAGCTACTAGCGGGGGCACAGATACGCAGTATTTT.

This chain uses TRBV1 with TRBJ2-1; the DNA was not used to check the table's D call, TRBD2. TRBV1 is a pseudogene segment. CDR3 length: 18 residues. CDR3 nucleotide sequence: TGCACCAGCAGCCAACCCCCAGGCGGCGGGTGGGTAAAGGATGAGCAGTTCTTC. Protein product: CTSSQPPGGGWVKDEQFF.

The V and J genes are TRBV30 and TRBJ2-7, with a possible D match to TRBD2 (5 bases). V gave up 5 bases and J gave up 4 bases, with 9 bases separating them. Germline CDR1 and CDR2: GTSNPN and SVGIG (reference sequence). This CDR3 region has 11 residues. CDR3 in amino acids: CAWGEGYEQYF. The CDR3 bases are TGTGCCTGGGGTGAGGGATACGAGCAGTACTTC. Variable domain in full (rest from reference TRBV30 and TRBJ2-7): SQTIHQWPATLVQPVGSPLSLECTVEGTSNPNLYWYRQAAGRGLQLLFYSVGIGQISSEVPQNLSASRPQDRQFILSSKKLLLSDSGFYLCAWGEGYEQYFGPGTRLTVT.

This clone was counted once. V is TRBV10-1 and J is TRBJ2-3; D gene unclear. CDR1 is WNHNN, CDR2 SYGVQD, per germline (reference sequence). The CDR3 spans 15 residues. Trimming pared 0 bases from V and 0 bases from J, leaving 7 bases between. CDR3 sequence reads: CASSESPTSTDTQYF. CDR3 nucleotides: TGCGCCAGCAGTGAGTCCCCTACTAGCACAGATACGCAGTATTTT.

The chain recombines TRBV5-1 with TRBJ2-1, with 10 bases aligning to TRBD1. V gave up 3 bases and J gave up 1 base; unmatched junction bases: 1. Germline V lookup: CDR1 SGHRS, CDR2 YFSETQ. This CDR3 is built from 15 residues. In DNA form, the CDR3 reads TGCGCCAGCAGCTGGACAGGGGGATCCTACAATGAGCAGTTCTTC. Translated: CASSWTGGSYNEQFF.

The chain has TRBV5-6 and TRBJ1-5; D may be TRBD1 (5 bases). The V gene's germline CDR1 is SGHDT and CDR2 YYEEEE. CDR3 length: 16 amino acids. V lost 5 bases and J lost 2, with 17 bases in between. CDR3 sequence reads: CASSLRAVGGNQPQHF. The CDR3 coding sequence is TGTGCCAGCAGTCTCAGGGCCGTGGGTGGCAATCAGCCCCAGCATTTT.

This clone was recorded once. The genes are TRBV10-2 and TRBJ2-1; 14 positions agree with TRBD2. CDR3 length: 15 residues. Losses at the gene ends were 6 bases for V and 5 bases for J; bases not matched to a gene: 3. CDR1 WSHSY and CDR2 SAAADI come from the germline V gene. The CDR3 DNA follows: TGCGCCAGCAGACCGGGACTAGCGGGGGACAATGAGCAGTTCTTC. Amino acids: CASRPGLAGDNEQFF.

The genes are TRBV27 and TRBJ2-7, with 10 nucleotides matching TRBD2. This CDR3 has 15 amino acids. CDR1 and CDR2 (germline): MNHEY, SMNVEV (reference sequence). J was trimmed by 6 bases and V by 6 bases; bases with no gene match: 11. The CDR3 spells CASRAGTSGTGEQYF. CDR3 nucleotide sequence: TGTGCCAGCAGGGCCGGAACTAGCGGGACGGGCGAGCAGTACTTC.

As to this clone: The junction shows a germline mismatch at one end, possibly a read error. The chain couples TRBV10-1 to TRBJ1-6, with D uncertain. The CDR3 has 14 amino acids. Germline loops: CDR1 WNHNN, CDR2 SYGVQD (reference sequence). The CDR3 reads CASSGSSDNSPLHF. CDR3 coding DNA: TGCGCCAGCAGTGGTTCCTCCGATAATTCACCCCTCCACTTT.

This clone has only a few counts. CDR3: CASSSTGGGQYLYNEQFF. The CDR3 DNA is TGTGCCAGCAGTTCGACAGGGGGCGGCCAGTACCTCTACAATGAGCAGTTCTTC. The rearrangement uses TRBV7-9 and TRBJ2-1; the match to TRBD1 covers 10 bases. The V gene end was trimmed by 6 bases and the J gene end by 3 bases; junction bases not matched to a gene: 14. The CDR3 has 18 residues. CDR1 is SEHNR and CDR2 is FQNEAQ in the germline V gene (reference sequence).